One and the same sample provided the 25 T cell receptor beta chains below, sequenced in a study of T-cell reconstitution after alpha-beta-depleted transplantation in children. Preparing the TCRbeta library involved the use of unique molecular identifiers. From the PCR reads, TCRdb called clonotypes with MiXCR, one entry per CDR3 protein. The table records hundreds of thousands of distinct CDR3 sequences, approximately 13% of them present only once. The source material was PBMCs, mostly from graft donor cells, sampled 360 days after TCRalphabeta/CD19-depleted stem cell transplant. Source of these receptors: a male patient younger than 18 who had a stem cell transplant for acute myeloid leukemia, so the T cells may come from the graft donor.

The CDR3 sequence is CASQRPESNYGYTF. The CDR3 DNA sequence: TGTGCCAGTCAACGGCCAGAGTCTAACTATGGCTACACCTTC. The J gene is TRBJ1-2, the V gene TRBV7-9, with D unclear. CDR1 SEHNR and CDR2 FQNEAQ come from the germline V gene (reference sequence). This CDR3 is 14 amino acids long. V gave up 9 bases and J gave up 0 bases, with 14 bases separating them.

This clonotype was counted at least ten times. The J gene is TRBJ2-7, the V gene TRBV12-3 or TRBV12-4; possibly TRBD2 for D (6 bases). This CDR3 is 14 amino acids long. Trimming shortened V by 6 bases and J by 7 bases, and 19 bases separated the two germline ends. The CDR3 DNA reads TGTGCCAGCAGGGCGGGACTCCCGACGGGTGAGCAGTACTTC. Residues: CASRAGLPTGEQYF.

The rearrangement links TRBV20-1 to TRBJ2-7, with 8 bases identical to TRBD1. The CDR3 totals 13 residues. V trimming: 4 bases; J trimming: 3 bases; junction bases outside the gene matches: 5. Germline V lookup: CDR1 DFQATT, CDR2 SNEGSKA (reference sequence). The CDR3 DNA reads TGCAGTGCTATTGGACAGGGTGTCTACGAGCAGTACTTC. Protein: CSAIGQGVYEQYF.

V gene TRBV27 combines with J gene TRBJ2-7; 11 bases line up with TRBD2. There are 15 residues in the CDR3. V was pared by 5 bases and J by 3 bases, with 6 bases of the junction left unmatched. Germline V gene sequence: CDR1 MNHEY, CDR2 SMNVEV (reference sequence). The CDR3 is CASSGRLAGNYEQYF. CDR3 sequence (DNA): TGTGCCAGCAGTGGCCGACTAGCGGGAAACTACGAGCAGTACTTC.

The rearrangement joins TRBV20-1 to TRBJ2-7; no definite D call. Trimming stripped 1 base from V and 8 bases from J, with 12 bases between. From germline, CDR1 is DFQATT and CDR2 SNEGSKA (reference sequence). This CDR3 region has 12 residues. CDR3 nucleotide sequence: TGCAGTGCTAGAGCCCAAGCCGGACAGCAGTACTTC. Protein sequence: CSARAQAGQQYF.

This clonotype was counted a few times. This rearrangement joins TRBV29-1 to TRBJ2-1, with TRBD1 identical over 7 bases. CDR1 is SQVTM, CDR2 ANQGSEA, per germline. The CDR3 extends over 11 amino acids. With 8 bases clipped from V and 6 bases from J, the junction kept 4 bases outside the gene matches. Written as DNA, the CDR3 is TGCAGCCGAAGACAGGGCAATGAGCAGTTCTTC. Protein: CSRRQGNEQFF.

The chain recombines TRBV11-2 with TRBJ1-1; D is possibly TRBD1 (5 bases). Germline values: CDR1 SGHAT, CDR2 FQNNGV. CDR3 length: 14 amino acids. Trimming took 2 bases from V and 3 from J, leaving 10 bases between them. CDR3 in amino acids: CASSLRRQYTEAFF. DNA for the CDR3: TGTGCCAGCAGCTTACGCCGACAGTACACTGAAGCTTTCTTT. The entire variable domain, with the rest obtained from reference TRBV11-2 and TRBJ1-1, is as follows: EAGVAQSPRYKIIEKRQSVAFWCNPISGHATLYWYQQILGQGPKLLIQFQNNGVVDDSQLPKDRFSAERLKGVDSTLKIQPAKLEDSAVYLCASSLRRQYTEAFFGQGTRLTVV.

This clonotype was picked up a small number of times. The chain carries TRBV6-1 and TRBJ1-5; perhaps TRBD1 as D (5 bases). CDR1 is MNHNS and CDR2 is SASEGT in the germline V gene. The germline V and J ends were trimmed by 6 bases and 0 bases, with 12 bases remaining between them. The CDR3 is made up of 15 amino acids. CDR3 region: CASSRDVYSNQPQHF. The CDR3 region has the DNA TGTGCCAGCAGCCGGGACGTCTATAGCAATCAGCCCCAGCATTTT.

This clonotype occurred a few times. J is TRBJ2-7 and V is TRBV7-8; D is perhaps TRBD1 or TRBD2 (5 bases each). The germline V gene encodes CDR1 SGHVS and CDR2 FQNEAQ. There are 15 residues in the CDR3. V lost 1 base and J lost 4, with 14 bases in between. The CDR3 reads CASSLEVGRIYEQYF. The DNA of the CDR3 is TGTGCCAGCAGCTTAGAGGTGGGACGCATTTACGAGCAGTACTTC.

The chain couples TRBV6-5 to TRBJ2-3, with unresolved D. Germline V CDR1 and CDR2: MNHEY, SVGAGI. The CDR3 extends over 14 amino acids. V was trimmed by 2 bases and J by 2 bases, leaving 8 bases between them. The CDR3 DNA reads TGTGCCAGCAGTTACCCGATGGACACAGATACGCAGTATTTT. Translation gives CASSYPMDTDTQYF.

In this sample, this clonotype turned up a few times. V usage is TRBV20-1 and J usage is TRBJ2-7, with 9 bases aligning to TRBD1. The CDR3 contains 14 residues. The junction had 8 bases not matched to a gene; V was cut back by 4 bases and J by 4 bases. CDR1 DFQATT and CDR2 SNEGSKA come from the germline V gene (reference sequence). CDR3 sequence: CSANSGTGTYEQYF. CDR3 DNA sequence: TGCAGTGCTAACTCCGGGACAGGGACTTACGAGCAGTACTTC.

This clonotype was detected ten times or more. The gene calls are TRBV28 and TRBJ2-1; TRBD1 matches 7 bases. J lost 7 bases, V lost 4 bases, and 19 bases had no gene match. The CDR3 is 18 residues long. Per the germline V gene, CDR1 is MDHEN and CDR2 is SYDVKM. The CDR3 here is CASSSGGLSIYMRNEQFF. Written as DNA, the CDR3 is TGTGCCAGCAGTTCAGGGGGTCTCTCTATTTACATGAGGAATGAGCAGTTCTTC.

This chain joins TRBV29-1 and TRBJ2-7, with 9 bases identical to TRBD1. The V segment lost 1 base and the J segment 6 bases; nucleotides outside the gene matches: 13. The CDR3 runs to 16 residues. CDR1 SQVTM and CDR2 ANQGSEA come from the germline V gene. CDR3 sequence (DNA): TGCAGCGTTGAAGCGGGGCGCCCCGGGACAGGGTCCGAGCAGTACTTC. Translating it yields CSVEAGRPGTGSEQYF.

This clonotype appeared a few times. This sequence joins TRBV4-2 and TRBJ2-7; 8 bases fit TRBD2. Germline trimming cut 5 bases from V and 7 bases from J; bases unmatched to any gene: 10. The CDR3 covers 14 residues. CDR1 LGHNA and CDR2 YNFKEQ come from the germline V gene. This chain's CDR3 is CASSSSGALEEQYF. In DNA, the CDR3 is TGTGCCAGCAGCAGTAGCGGGGCCCTTGAGGAGCAGTACTTC.

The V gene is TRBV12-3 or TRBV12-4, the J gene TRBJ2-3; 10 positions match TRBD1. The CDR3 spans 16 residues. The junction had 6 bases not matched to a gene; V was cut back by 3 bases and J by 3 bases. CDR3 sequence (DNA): TGTGCCAGCAGTTTCGGGGACAGGGGTTCGACAGATACGCAGTATTTT. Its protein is CASSFGDRGSTDTQYF.

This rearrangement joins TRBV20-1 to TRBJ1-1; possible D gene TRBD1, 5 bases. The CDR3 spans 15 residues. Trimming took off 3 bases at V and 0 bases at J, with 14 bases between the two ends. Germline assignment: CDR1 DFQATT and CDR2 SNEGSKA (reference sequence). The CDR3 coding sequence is TGCAGTGCTAGTGGACAAGGGGTTATGAACACTGAAGCTTTCTTT. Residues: CSASGQGVMNTEAFF.

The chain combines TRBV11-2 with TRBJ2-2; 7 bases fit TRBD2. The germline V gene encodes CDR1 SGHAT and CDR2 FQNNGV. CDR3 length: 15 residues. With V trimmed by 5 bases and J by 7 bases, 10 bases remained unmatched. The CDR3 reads CASSQIRGSNGELFF. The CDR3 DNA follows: TGTGCCAGCAGCCAGATTCGCGGGAGTAACGGGGAGCTGTTTTTT.

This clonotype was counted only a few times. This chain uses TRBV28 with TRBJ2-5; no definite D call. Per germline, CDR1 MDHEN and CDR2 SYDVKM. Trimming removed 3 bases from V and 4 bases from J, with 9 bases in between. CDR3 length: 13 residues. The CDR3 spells CASSFKGAETQYF. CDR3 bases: TGTGCCAGCAGTTTCAAAGGAGCAGAGACCCAGTACTTC. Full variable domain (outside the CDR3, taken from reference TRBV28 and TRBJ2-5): DVKVTQSSRYLVKRTGEKVFLECVQDMDHENMFWYRQDPGLGLRLIYFSYDVKMKEKGDIPEGYSVSREKKERFSLILESASTNQTSMYLCASSFKGAETQYFGPGTRLLVL.

The CDR3 loop is CASKSGTSGYNEQFF. DNA for the CDR3: TGTGCCAGCAAGTCGGGGACTAGCGGCTACAATGAGCAGTTCTTC. This chain connects TRBV28 to TRBJ2-1; 11 bases align to TRBD2. V gave up 7 bases and J gave up 3 bases; unmatched junction bases: 5. Germline CDR1 reads MDHEN; CDR2 reads SYDVKM. The CDR3 has 15 amino acids.

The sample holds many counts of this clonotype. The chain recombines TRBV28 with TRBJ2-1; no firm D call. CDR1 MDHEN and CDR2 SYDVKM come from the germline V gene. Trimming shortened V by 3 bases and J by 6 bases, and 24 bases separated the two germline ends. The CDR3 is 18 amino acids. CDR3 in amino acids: CASSFSKYTLTRGNEQFF. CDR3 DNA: TGTGCCAGCAGTTTTTCGAAATACACTCTTACCAGAGGCAATGAGCAGTTCTTC. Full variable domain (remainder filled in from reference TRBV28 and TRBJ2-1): DVKVTQSSRYLVKRTGEKVFLECVQDMDHENMFWYRQDPGLGLRLIYFSYDVKMKEKGDIPEGYSVSREKKERFSLILESASTNQTSMYLCASSFSKYTLTRGNEQFFGPGTRLTVL.

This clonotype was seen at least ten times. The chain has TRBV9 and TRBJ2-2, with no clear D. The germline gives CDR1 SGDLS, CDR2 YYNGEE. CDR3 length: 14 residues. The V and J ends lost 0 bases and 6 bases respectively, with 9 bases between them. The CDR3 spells CASSVGPPAGELFF. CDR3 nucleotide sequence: TGTGCCAGCAGCGTAGGGCCCCCCGCCGGGGAGCTGTTTTTT.

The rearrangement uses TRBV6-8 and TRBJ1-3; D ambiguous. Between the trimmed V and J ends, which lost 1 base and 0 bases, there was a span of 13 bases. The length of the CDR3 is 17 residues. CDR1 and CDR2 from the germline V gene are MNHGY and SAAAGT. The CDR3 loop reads CASSYLGRPHSGNTIYF. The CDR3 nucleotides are TGTGCCAGCAGTTACTTGGGCAGACCACACTCTGGAAACACCATATATTTT.

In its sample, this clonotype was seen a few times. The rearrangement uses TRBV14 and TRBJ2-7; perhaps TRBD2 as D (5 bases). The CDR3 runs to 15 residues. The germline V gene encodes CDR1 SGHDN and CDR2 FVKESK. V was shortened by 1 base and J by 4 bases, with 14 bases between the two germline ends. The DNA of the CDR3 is TGTGCCAGCAGCCAAGGACTGGGGAGTAGGTACGAGCAGTACTTC. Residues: CASSQGLGSRYEQYF.

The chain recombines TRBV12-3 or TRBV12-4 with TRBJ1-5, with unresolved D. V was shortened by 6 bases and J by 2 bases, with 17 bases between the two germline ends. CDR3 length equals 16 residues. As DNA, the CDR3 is TGTGCCAGCAGCCCCCACGGAGCGTTAGGCAATCAGCCCCAGCATTTT. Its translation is CASSPHGALGNQPQHF.

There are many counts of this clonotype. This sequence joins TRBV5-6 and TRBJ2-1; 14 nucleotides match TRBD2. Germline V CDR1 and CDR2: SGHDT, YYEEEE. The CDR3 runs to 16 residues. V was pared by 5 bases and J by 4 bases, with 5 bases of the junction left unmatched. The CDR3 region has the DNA TGTGCCAGCAGATATGGGACTAGCGGGAGTTACAATGAGCAGTTCTTC. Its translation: CASRYGTSGSYNEQFF.